Each of the 7 T cell receptor beta chains below was sequenced from the same sample in a study of response to subunit inactivated influenza vaccine. One entry per CDR3 protein, called by TCRdb with MiXCR from the RT-PCR reads. The table has around 580,000 distinct CDR3 sequences, about 14% seen once; the top ten hold roughly 11%. Specimen: PBMCs from blood, collected 11 to 12 days after vaccination. The receptors originated from a man aged 45-65 years who received an inactivated influenza vaccine.

The gene calls are TRBV3-1 and TRBJ1-3, with D perhaps TRBD1 (6 bases). This CDR3 spans 14 amino acids. Germline CDR1 and CDR2: LGHDT and YNNKEL (reference sequence). Trimming removed 4 bases at V and 5 bases at J, with 12 bases between. The CDR3 spells CASSPGQLRNTIYF. In DNA, the CDR3 is TGTGCCAGCAGCCCGGGACAATTAAGAAACACCATATATTTT.

The V gene is TRBV7-9, the J gene TRBJ1-1, with 7 bases lining up with TRBD1. Germline CDR1 reads SEHNR; CDR2 reads FQNEAQ (reference sequence). J was trimmed by 1 base and V by 7 bases; bases with no gene match: 6. This CDR3 is 14 amino acids long. The CDR3 bases are TGTGCCAGCACCATACAGGGGACGAACACTGAAGCTTTCTTT. Translating gives CASTIQGTNTEAFF.

The V call is TRBV5-1, the J call TRBJ2-3, with D hard to call. The CDR3 is 14 residues long. V was trimmed by 2 bases and J by 2 bases, leaving 9 bases between them. Germline CDR1 SGHRS, CDR2 YFSETQ. CDR3 residues: CASSLNTVTDTQYF. DNA for the CDR3: TGCGCCAGCAGCTTAAACACCGTCACAGATACGCAGTATTTT.

There are many counts of this clonotype. The chain links TRBV20-1 to TRBJ2-5; D is ambiguous. Germline values: CDR1 DFQATT, CDR2 SNEGSKA (reference sequence). The germline V and J ends were trimmed by 6 bases and 1 base, with 12 bases remaining between them. The CDR3 loop spans 13 amino acids. CDR3: CSALSWGQETQYF. CDR3 coding DNA: TGCAGTGCGCTCTCCTGGGGCCAAGAGACCCAGTACTTC.

This clonotype came up many times. V usage is TRBV4-2 and J usage is TRBJ1-2, with 10 bases matching TRBD1. The CDR3 consists of 16 residues. The germline CDR1 and CDR2 sequences are LGHNA and YNFKEQ. Trimming cost V 0 bases and J 4 bases; bases outside gene matches: 5. The CDR3 DNA sequence: TGTGCCAGCAGCCAAGATGGGACAGGGGCGAGCTATGGCTACACCTTC. It is translated as CASSQDGTGASYGYTF.

This clonotype was counted between two and nine times. This chain joins TRBV5-1 and TRBJ1-1; D may be TRBD1 (6 bases). V was cut by 1 base and J by 5 bases, with 12 bases left in between. The length of the CDR3 is 14 residues. From germline, CDR1 is SGHRS and CDR2 YFSETQ. The CDR3 bases are TGCGCCAGCAGCTTGCCCGGGGGCCTGACTGAAGCTTTCTTT. This codes for CASSLPGGLTEAFF.

The table lists this clonotype with a few counts. This sequence joins TRBV11-2 and TRBJ1-2, with D unclear. Germline V CDR1 and CDR2: SGHAT, FQNNGV. Trimming removed 6 bases at V and 6 bases at J, with 14 bases between. The CDR3 totals 13 residues. In DNA form, the CDR3 reads TGTGCCAGCAGTCACGGACTGATTAATGGCTACACCTTC. Its translation is CASSHGLINGYTF. The full variable domain, completed using reference TRBV11-2 and TRBJ1-2, is EAGVAQSPRYKIIEKRQSVAFWCNPISGHATLYWYQQILGQGPKLLIQFQNNGVVDDSQLPKDRFSAERLKGVDSTLKIQPAKLEDSAVYLCASSHGLINGYTFGSGTRLTVV.